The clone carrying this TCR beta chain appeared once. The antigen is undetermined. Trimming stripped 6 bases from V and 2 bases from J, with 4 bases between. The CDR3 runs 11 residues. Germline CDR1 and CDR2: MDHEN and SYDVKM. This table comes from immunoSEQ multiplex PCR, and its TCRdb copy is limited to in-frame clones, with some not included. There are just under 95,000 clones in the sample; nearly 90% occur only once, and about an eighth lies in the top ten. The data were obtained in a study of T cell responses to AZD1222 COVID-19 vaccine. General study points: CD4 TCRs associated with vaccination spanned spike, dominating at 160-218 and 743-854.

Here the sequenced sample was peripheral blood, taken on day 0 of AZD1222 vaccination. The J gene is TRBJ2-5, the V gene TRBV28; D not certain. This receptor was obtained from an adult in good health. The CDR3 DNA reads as TGTGCCAGCAGACAACAAGAGACCCAGTACTTC. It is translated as CASRQQETQYF.